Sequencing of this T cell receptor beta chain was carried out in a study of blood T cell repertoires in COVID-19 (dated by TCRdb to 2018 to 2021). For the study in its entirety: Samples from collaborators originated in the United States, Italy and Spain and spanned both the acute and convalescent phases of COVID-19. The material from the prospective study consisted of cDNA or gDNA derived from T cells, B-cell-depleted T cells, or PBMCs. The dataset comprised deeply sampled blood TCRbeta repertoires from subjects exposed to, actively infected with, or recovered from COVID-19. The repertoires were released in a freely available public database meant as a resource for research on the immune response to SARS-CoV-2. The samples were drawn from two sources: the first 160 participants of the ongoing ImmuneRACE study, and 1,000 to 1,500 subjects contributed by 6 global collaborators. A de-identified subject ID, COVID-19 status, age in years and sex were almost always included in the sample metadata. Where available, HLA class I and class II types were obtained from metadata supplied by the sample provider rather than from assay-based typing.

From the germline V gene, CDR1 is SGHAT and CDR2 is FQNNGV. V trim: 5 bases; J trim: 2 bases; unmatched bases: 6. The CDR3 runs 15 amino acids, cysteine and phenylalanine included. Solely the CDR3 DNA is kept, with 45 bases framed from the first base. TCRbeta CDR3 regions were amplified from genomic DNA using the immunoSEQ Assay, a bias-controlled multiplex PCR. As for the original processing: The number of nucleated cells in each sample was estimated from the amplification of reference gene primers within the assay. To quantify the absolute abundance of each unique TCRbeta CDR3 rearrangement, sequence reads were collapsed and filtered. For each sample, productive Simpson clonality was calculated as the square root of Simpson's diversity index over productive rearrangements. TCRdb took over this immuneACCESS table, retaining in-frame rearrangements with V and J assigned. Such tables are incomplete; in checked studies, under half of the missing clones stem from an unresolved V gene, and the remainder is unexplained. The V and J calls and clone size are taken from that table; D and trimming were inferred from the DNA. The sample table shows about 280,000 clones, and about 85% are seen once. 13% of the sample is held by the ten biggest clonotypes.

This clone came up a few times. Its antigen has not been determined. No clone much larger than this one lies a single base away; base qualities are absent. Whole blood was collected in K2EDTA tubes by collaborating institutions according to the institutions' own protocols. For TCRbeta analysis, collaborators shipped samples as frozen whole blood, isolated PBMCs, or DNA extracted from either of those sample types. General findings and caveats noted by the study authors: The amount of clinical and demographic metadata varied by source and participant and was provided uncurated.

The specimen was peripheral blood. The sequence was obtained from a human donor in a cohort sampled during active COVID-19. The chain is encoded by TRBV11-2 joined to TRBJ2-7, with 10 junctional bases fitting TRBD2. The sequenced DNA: TGTGCCAGCAGCAAGGGACTAGCGACAACCTACGAGCAGTACTTC. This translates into CASSKGLATTYEQYF.